This TCR beta chain is drawn from a study of cytomegalovirus exposure and HLA in healthy donors. Study overall: Early release data held 85 million or so unique TCRs from HLA-typed donors. Findings and caveats of the study: Analysis performed later found about 17,000 TCR beta sequences associated with HLA alleles at 0.05 false discovery rate.

Primers included in the PCR were 60 Vbeta and 13 Jbeta primers. Original handling: The authors later counted some 76 million unique TCR beta chains, 9 million to 14 million of them shared. TCRdb's copy holds only in-frame clones and misses some; the assay was immunoSEQ multiplex PCR. Clone size and V and J calls were adopted from that table, with D and trimming inferred from the DNA. The sample records hundreds of thousands of clones, 70% to 85% being singletons. This clone occurred a few times. Its target is not known. The CDR3 length is 16 residues. Unmatched junction bases numbered 7, after V lost 4 bases and J lost 5 bases. The germline gives CDR1 SGDLS, CDR2 YYNGEE.

The genes are TRBV9 and TRBJ2-1, with TRBD2 matching over 12 bases. Sequenced sample: PBMCs. The clonotype comes from a woman in her forties in good health and CMV-seronegative. CDR3 protein: CASSPRLAGVHNEQFF. DNA for the CDR3: TGTGCCAGCAGCCCCCGACTAGCGGGGGTCCACAATGAGCAGTTCTTC.